This TCR beta chain was recorded in a study of T cells in Graves' hyperthyroidism and ophthalmopathy. Together with thyroid ultrasound, orbital computed tomography, serum thyroxine and TRAb, clinical symptoms were used for diagnoses. The source material, RNA transcripts, was used to amplify TCR beta CDR3 regions. HTBI primers were the set used in a first-round RT-PCR of the TCR CDR3. TCRdb reanalysed the multiplex PCR reads using MiXCR and keeps one entry per CDR3 protein. In the table there are approximately 720,000 distinct CDR3 sequences, around 19% of which are singletons. Trimming left V 6 bases short and J 0 bases short, with 11 bases between. The CDR3 covers 14 residues. CDR1 and CDR2 (germline): DFQATT, SNEGSKA (reference sequence).

The sequence was collected from a woman aged 45-65 years with Graves' hyperthyroidism that later progressed to Graves' ophthalmopathy. Material: blood. The V call is TRBV20-1, the J call TRBJ1-4, with D unresolved. The CDR3 DNA reads TGCAGTGCACAAAACACTGCAACTAATGAAAAACTGTTTTTT. Protein product: CSAQNTATNEKLFF.